The 4 T cell receptor beta chains below come from one sample, sequenced in a study of spatial heterogeneity in lung cancer. Specified time point: sample taken at primary tumor resection. TCRdb reprocessed the 5' RACE reads with MiXCR, giving one entry per CDR3 protein. The table lists 7,600 or so distinct CDR3 sequences, 7% of them singletons. Sequenced material: PBMCs, taken at surgery. These TCRs come from a male donor with early-stage non-small cell lung cancer.

This clonotype rates as medium-sized (0.01 to 0.1%). The CDR3 DNA reads TGCAGCGTGGCCGGGACAGGGGGCCTAGTCGTGCAGTATTTT. Translated, it gives CSVAGTGGLVVQYF. The rearrangement joins TRBV29-1 to TRBJ2-3, with 12 bases fitting TRBD1. This CDR3 has 14 residues. CDR1 is SQVTM and CDR2 is ANQGSEA in the germline V gene. The V segment lost 6 bases and the J segment 11 bases; nucleotides outside the gene matches: 12.

This clonotype was observed at least ten times. The chain recombines TRBV20-1 with TRBJ1-2, with D maybe TRBD1 (5 bases). Germline lookup yields CDR1 DFQATT and CDR2 SNEGSKA (reference sequence). V lost 0 bases, J lost 3 bases, and 11 bases lay in between. The CDR3 has 14 amino acids. The CDR3 DNA reads TGCAGTGCTAGAGACACCGGGACTGACTATGGCTACACCTTC. Residues: CSARDTGTDYGYTF.

This clonotype was detected ten times or more. V gene TRBV20-1 combines with J gene TRBJ1-1; D remains unclear. This CDR3 has 11 amino acids. Germline lookup yields CDR1 DFQATT and CDR2 SNEGSKA (reference sequence). Here the CDR3 reads CRTAGNTEAFF. The CDR3 DNA reads TGCAGAACGGCCGGGAACACTGAAGCTTTCTTT.

This clonotype was detected many times. V and J are TRBV2 and TRBJ2-5, with 9 bases aligning to TRBD1. The junction had 6 bases not matched to a gene; V was cut back by 8 bases and J by 5 bases. Germline loops: CDR1 SNHLY, CDR2 FYNNEI. The CDR3 covers 13 residues. The CDR3 bases are TGTGCCAGCTCTACAGGGGGCCGGGAGACCCAGTACTTC. Its translation is CASSTGGRETQYF.